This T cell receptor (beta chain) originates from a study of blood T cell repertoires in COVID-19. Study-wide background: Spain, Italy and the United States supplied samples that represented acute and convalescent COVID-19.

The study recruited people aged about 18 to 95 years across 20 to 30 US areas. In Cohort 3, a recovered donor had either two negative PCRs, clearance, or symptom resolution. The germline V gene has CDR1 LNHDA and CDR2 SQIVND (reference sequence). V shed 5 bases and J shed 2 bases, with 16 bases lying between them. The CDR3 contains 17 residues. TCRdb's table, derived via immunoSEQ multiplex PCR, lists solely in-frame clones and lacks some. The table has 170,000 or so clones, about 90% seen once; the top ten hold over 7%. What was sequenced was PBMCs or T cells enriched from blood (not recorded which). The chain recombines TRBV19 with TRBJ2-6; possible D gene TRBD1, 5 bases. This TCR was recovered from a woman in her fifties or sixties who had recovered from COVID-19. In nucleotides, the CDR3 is TGTGCCAGTAGTCCCCCCGGCAGGGCAGCTGGGGCCAACGTCCTGACTTTC. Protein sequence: CASSPPGRAAGANVLTF.